This T cell receptor (beta chain) stems from a study of PD-1 blockade in classical Hodgkin lymphoma. On the study more broadly: Patients in the cohort were put on intravenous nivolumab, 3 mg/kg every 2 weeks.

The ends were cut back, 5 bases at V and 6 bases at J, with 14 bases in the middle. Germline V lookup: CDR1 SGHTA, CDR2 FQGTGA. The CDR3 loop spans 14 amino acids. General observations from the study: When set against healthy donors, newly diagnosed patients were reported to show lower baseline TCR diversity. No one has yet defined what causes the repertoire differences, which may be disease activity or prior therapy.

A word on this clone: Antigen unknown.

This table comes from immunoSEQ multiplex PCR, and its TCRdb copy is limited to in-frame clones, with some not included. The repertoire holds roughly 40,000 clones, with around 71% as singletons. Following autologous stem cell transplantation, relapse occurred in every patient, and exposure to brentuximab vedotin varied. J is TRBJ1-5 and V is TRBV7-3, with D uncertain. The sample consisted of peripheral blood mononuclear cells (PBMCs), taken at baseline. This sequence originates from a human donor with classical Hodgkin lymphoma. CDR3 nucleotides: TGTGCCAGCAGCCTTGGACCCACCGCTCAGCCCCAGCATTTT. It codes for CASSLGPTAQPQHF.